These 19 T cell receptor beta chains originate from one sample sequenced in a study of cytomegalovirus exposure and HLA in healthy donors (dated by TCRdb to about 2017). The method behind the library was the immunoSEQ multiplex PCR assay. The clones in this table, taken by TCRdb from immuneACCESS, are in-frame only. Not every clone is retained; where verified, under half of the shortfall comes from an unresolved V gene, and the cause of the rest is unknown. This sample gives 200,000 to 250,000 clones in total; around 86% of them show up just once. Of the sample, roughly 2% is held by the ten largest clones. The sequencing input was PBMCs. The origin of the receptors is a woman aged 18-29 years in good health and CMV-seropositive.

The rearrangement joins TRBV27 to TRBJ2-2, with TRBD2 matching 9 bases. The CDR3 totals 16 residues. The germline CDR1 and CDR2 sequences are MNHEY and SMNVEV (reference sequence). With V trimmed by 2 bases and J by 3 bases, 4 bases remained unmatched. CDR3 region: CASSLEREEDTGELFF. Here the CDR3 DNA reads TGTGCCAGCAGTTTAGAGCGGGAGGAGGACACCGGGGAGCTGTTTTTT.

CDR3 protein: CASSLNPGGTEPTYEQYF. The CDR3 DNA is TGTGCCAGCAGCCTCAACCCTGGCGGGACTGAGCCCACCTACGAGCAGTACTTC. The chain is built from TRBV7-3 and TRBJ2-7; possible D gene TRBD2, 6 bases. V lost 5 bases to trimming and J lost 2 bases, with 25 bases between them. The CDR3 has 18 residues. Germline V lookup: CDR1 SGHTA, CDR2 FQGTGA.

This clone was detected only a few times. V is TRBV27 and J is TRBJ2-1; the D gene is possibly TRBD1 (5 bases). The CDR3 length is 17 residues. The V gene's germline CDR1 is MNHEY and CDR2 SMNVEV (reference sequence). The ends were cut back, 5 bases at V and 0 bases at J, with 17 bases in the middle. The CDR3 DNA follows: TGTGCCAGCAGTCGATTGGGGCGAAAGAGCTCCTACAATGAGCAGTTCTTC. Amino acid sequence: CASSRLGRKSSYNEQFF.

The chain carries TRBV9 and TRBJ2-1; TRBD2 is a possible D gene (6 bases). Germline values: CDR1 SGDLS, CDR2 YYNGEE. The CDR3 length is 16 residues. V was cut by 3 bases and J by 2 bases, with 15 bases left in between. CDR3 DNA: TGTGCCAGCAGCGCTAAGCTGGGACTCCCCTACAATGAGCAGTTCTTC. Amino acids: CASSAKLGLPYNEQFF.

The chain combines TRBV11-2 with TRBJ2-1; TRBD2 matches 7 bases. Germline V lookup: CDR1 SGHAT, CDR2 FQNNGV. Trimming took 2 bases from V and 4 from J; bases not matched to a gene: 8. The length of the CDR3 is 16 residues. The CDR3 is CASSLPLPSGYNEQFF. The CDR3 DNA reads TGTGCCAGCAGCTTACCGCTCCCTAGCGGATACAATGAGCAGTTCTTC.

The rearrangement uses TRBV27 and TRBJ2-1; 9 positions agree with TRBD1. Germline CDR1 is MNHEY and CDR2 is SMNVEV (reference sequence). After removal of 3 bases from V and 3 bases from J, the junction contained 6 bases not matched to a gene. The CDR3 sequence is 16 residues long. The CDR3 region is CASSFPGQGFYNEQFF. The CDR3 bases are TGTGCCAGCAGTTTTCCTGGACAGGGGTTCTACAATGAGCAGTTCTTC.

The V and J genes are TRBV10-2 and TRBJ1-1; D is unresolved. Trimming took off 0 bases at V and 2 bases at J, with 7 bases between the two ends. The length of the CDR3 is 14 residues. CDR1 is WSHSY and CDR2 is SAAADI in the germline V gene. The CDR3 nucleotides are TGCGCCAGCAGTGAGTCCCTAACCAACACTGAAGCTTTCTTT. Its protein product is CASSESLTNTEAFF.

This chain uses TRBV28 with TRBJ2-7, with D possibly being TRBD2 (5 bases). The V and J ends lost 3 bases and 5 bases respectively, with 14 bases between them. This CDR3 is built from 14 residues. CDR1 and CDR2 (germline): MDHEN, SYDVKM. This CDR3 is CASSFPSFMDEQYF. CDR3 DNA sequence: TGTGCCAGCAGTTTCCCTAGCTTTATGGACGAGCAGTACTTC.

The rearrangement links TRBV5-1 to TRBJ1-1; 7 nucleotides agree with TRBD1. In germline, CDR1 is SGHRS, CDR2 YFSETQ. This CDR3 comprises 17 residues. J was trimmed by 0 bases and V by 0 bases; bases with no gene match: 8. CDR3 region: CASSLELRTGMNTEAFF. CDR3 sequence (DNA): TGCGCCAGCAGCTTGGAACTCAGGACAGGTATGAACACTGAAGCTTTCTTT.

J is TRBJ2-5 and V is TRBV18; TRBD1 matches 7 bases. V shed 0 bases and J 4 bases; nucleotides not matched to a gene: 8. Per germline, CDR1 KGHSH and CDR2 LQKENI. This CDR3 comprises 16 residues. CDR3 loop: CASSPPEVQGRETQYF. CDR3 DNA: TGTGCCAGCTCACCACCGGAAGTACAGGGGAGAGAGACCCAGTACTTC.

This clone was counted ten times or more. The chain is built from TRBV19 and TRBJ1-2, with D possibly TRBD1 on 6 matching bases. This CDR3 contains 15 residues. Germline values: CDR1 LNHDA, CDR2 SQIVND (reference sequence). The V end lost 7 bases, the J end lost 5 bases, and 20 bases lay between the germline ends. This chain's CDR3 is CASTPEAGAGYGYTF. CDR3 bases: TGTGCCAGTACCCCCGAGGCGGGGGCGGGGTATGGCTACACCTTC.

The rearrangement uses TRBV27 and TRBJ1-5; no firm D call. V was cut by 2 bases and J by 6 bases, with 8 bases left in between. There are 13 residues in the CDR3. The germline V gene has CDR1 MNHEY and CDR2 SMNVEV (reference sequence). Here the CDR3 DNA reads TGTGCCAGCAGTTTAAGTTTTAGTCAGCCCCAGCATTTT. Translation gives CASSLSFSQPQHF.

This clone was recorded only once. V gene TRBV19 combines with J gene TRBJ1-1; D not certain. The CDR3 totals 12 residues. The germline CDR1 and CDR2 sequences are LNHDA and SQIVND (reference sequence). The germline V and J ends were trimmed by 5 bases and 5 bases, with 9 bases remaining between them. The CDR3 DNA sequence: TGTGCCAGTAGTTACCCGAGGACTGAAGCTTTCTTT. Translated, it gives CASSYPRTEAFF.

The chain employs TRBV2 and TRBJ1-3, with 12 bases matching TRBD1. This CDR3 has 20 residues. Germline loops: CDR1 SNHLY, CDR2 FYNNEI. V shed 6 bases and J 2 bases; nucleotides not matched to a gene: 17. The CDR3 DNA is TGTGCCAGCAGCCCGCCTGGGACAGGGGGCACTCGTGAAGCTGGAAACACCATATATTTT. This encodes CASSPPGTGGTREAGNTIYF.

This chain links TRBV19 with TRBJ2-7, with TRBD1 as a possible D gene (5 bases). Between the trimmed V and J ends, which lost 6 bases and 3 bases, there was a span of 12 bases. CDR1 is LNHDA, CDR2 SQIVND, per germline (reference sequence). The CDR3 is 13 residues long. The CDR3 DNA is TGTGCCAGTAGCTATGGGGCTAACTACGAGCAGTACTTC. Residues: CASSYGANYEQYF.

The chain carries TRBV27 and TRBJ2-1; 7 bases fit TRBD1. Germline CDR1 MNHEY, CDR2 SMNVEV (reference sequence). V shed 5 bases, J shed 5 bases, and the junction held 12 bases outside the gene matches. The CDR3 has 16 residues. Written as DNA, the CDR3 is TGTGCCAGCAGTAAAACACAGGGGTCTTTCGACAATGAGCAGTTCTTC. It codes for CASSKTQGSFDNEQFF.

The chain couples TRBV4-1 to TRBJ2-7; 8 bases align to TRBD1. CDR3 length equals 15 residues. The V gene end was trimmed by 0 bases and the J gene end by 4 bases; junction bases not matched to a gene: 5. Looked up from germline, CDR1 is MGHRA and CDR2 is YSYEKL. CDR3 sequence reads: CASSQEGTGLYEQYF. The CDR3 bases are TGCGCCAGCAGCCAAGAAGGGACAGGACTATACGAGCAGTACTTC.

The J gene is TRBJ2-5, the V gene TRBV25-1; 8 nucleotides line up with TRBD1. V lost 6 bases to trimming and J lost 7 bases; unmatched junction nucleotides: 10. The CDR3 is 14 residues long. Germline CDR1 is MGHDK and CDR2 is SYGVNS. The CDR3 loop reads CASSLTGAAATQYF. The CDR3, as DNA: TGTGCCAGCAGCCTGACAGGGGCGGCGGCGACCCAGTACTTC. Full variable domain (rest looked up from reference TRBV25-1 and TRBJ2-5): EADIYQTPRYLVIGTGKKITLECSQTMGHDKMYWYQQDPGMELHLIHYSYGVNSTEKGDLSSESTVSRIRTEHFPLTLESARPSHTSQYLCASSLTGAAATQYFGPGTRLLVL.

This clone was found once. The V and J genes are TRBV5-1 and TRBJ1-1; the match to TRBD1 covers 11 bases. CDR1 is SGHRS, CDR2 YFSETQ, per germline. This CDR3 is 15 amino acids long. Losses at the gene ends were 4 bases for V and 3 bases for J; bases not matched to a gene: 5. CDR3 nucleotide sequence: TGCGCCAGCAGCGCCCCGGGACAGGGGGACACTGAAGCTTTCTTT. It specifies CASSAPGQGDTEAFF.